Following are 18 T cell receptor beta chains from one sample sequenced in a study of tumor-infiltrating lymphocytes in primary liver carcinoma. Unsorted whole blood supplied the RNA, and germline DNA was extracted too. Priming with a constant-region primer yielded TCR beta cDNA from 400 to 500 ng total RNA. TCR beta libraries came from three nested multiplex PCR rounds using slightly modified ARM-PCR. Researchers ran the first two PCR rounds for approximately 10 cycles each with TRBV1-TRBV30 forward primers and a C-beta reverse primer. TCRdb reprocessed the multiplex PCR reads with MiXCR, giving one entry per CDR3 protein. This sample carries fewer than 400,000 distinct CDR3 sequences, 65% of them seen once, and the ten largest clones take approximately 9.4%. Specimen: peripheral blood. The receptors were gathered from a man aged 40-50 years with primary liver carcinoma and hepatitis B virus infection.

Comment on this clonotype: Because the CDR3 is missing its conserved closing phenylalanine or tryptophan, this is likely a read error. This chain's CDR3 is CASSQVTGVKNEQYY. As DNA, the CDR3 is TGTGCCAGCAGCCAGGTGACAGGGGTGAAGAACGAGCAGTACTAC. The chain employs TRBV14 and TRBJ2-7; 8 bases agree with TRBD1. The germline V gene encodes CDR1 SGHDN and CDR2 FVKESK. V gave up 3 bases and J gave up 5 bases; unmatched junction bases: 9. This CDR3 contains 15 residues.

The chain has TRBV12-3 or TRBV12-4 and TRBJ2-7; a possible D gene is TRBD2 (8 bases). The CDR3 totals 18 residues. The ends were cut back, 7 bases at V and 1 base at J, with 26 bases in the middle. This chain's CDR3 is CASTKTGLGGLRSYEQYF. CDR3 nucleotides: TGTGCCAGCACCAAAACGGGACTAGGGGGCCTCCGATCCTACGAGCAGTACTTC.

The chain employs TRBV28 and TRBJ1-5; maybe TRBD1 (6 bases). V shed 3 bases and J shed 11 bases, with 23 bases lying between them. Looked up from germline, CDR1 is MDHEN and CDR2 is SYDVKM. The CDR3 runs 16 residues. In DNA, the CDR3 is TGTGCCAGCAGTTTGCCCACAGGGAGCAGCAATCAATCCCAGCATTTT. Its protein is CASSLPTGSSNQSQHF. The complete variable domain, with remaining parts taken from reference TRBV28 and TRBJ1-5, reads DVKVTQSSRYLVKRTGEKVFLECVQDMDHENMFWYRQDPGLGLRLIYFSYDVKMKEKGDIPEGYSVSREKKERFSLILESASTNQTSMYLCASSLPTGSSNQSQHFGDGTRLSIL.

V and J are TRBV5-1 and TRBJ2-3, with D perhaps being TRBD1 or TRBD2 (5 bases each). From germline, CDR1 is SGHRS and CDR2 YFSETQ. V was clipped by 1 base and J by 4 bases, with 10 bases between them. CDR3 size: 14 residues. CDR3 loop: CASSLYGGPDTQYF. CDR3 DNA sequence: TGCGCCAGCAGCTTGTATGGGGGTCCAGATACGCAGTATTTT.

With regard to this clonotype: Since a much larger clone is just one base distant, this may be a read error. The CDR3 spells CSVEKGVRGDTQFF. The CDR3 DNA reads TGCAGCGTCGAAAAGGGGGTAAGAGGAGATACGCAGTTTTTT. The chain combines TRBV29-1 with TRBJ2-3; D is perhaps TRBD1 (6 bases). Germline CDR1 reads SQVTM; CDR2 reads ANQGSEA. The CDR3 has 14 residues.

As regards this clonotype: Mismatch with germline at one junction end may stem from a read error. The chain recombines TRBV6-6 with TRBJ1-3; maybe TRBD1 (5 bases). This CDR3 has 16 residues. Germline loops: CDR1 MNHNY, CDR2 SVGAGI (reference sequence). CDR3 coding DNA: TGTGGCAGCAGTTACTCGGGCGGGGGTACTGGAAACACCATATATTTT. Translated: CGSSYSGGGTGNTIYF.

This clonotype was observed many times. CDR3 nucleotide sequence: TGTGCCAGCAGTTACGTTCAGGGGACTGACACTGAAGCTTTCTTT. This translates into CASSYVQGTDTEAFF. The chain is built from TRBV6-6 and TRBJ1-1, with D tentatively TRBD1 (6 bases). The V end was cut by 2 bases, the J end by 3 bases, with 13 bases between. Germline V gives CDR1 MNHNY, CDR2 SVGAGI (reference sequence). CDR3 length: 15 residues.

This rearrangement joins TRBV12-3 or TRBV12-4 to TRBJ2-1, with no clear D. CDR3 length equals 12 residues. V shed 6 bases and J shed 8 bases, with 11 bases lying between them. For the CDR3, the DNA is TGTGCCAGCAGCCCCTTAGACGATGAGCAGTTCTTC. It is translated as CASSPLDDEQFF.

This clonotype was recorded once. The V call is TRBV7-3, the J call TRBJ2-1, with 7 bases aligning to TRBD2. After removal of 2 bases from V and 8 bases from J, the junction contained 9 bases not matched to a gene. This CDR3 spans 15 amino acids. Germline V CDR1 and CDR2: SGHTA, FQGTGA. This CDR3 reads CASSLVGGSLDEQFF. As DNA, the CDR3 is TGTGCCAGCAGCTTAGTGGGCGGGAGTTTGGATGAGCAGTTCTTC.

Regarding this clonotype: A much larger clone lies a single base off, so this may be a read error. The conserved phenylalanine or tryptophan is not found at the CDR3 terminus, so this likely reflects a read error. The J gene is TRBJ2-2, the V gene TRBV12-3 or TRBV12-4; D could derive from TRBD1 or TRBD2 (6 bases each). The CDR3 spans 15 residues. V shed 3 bases and J shed 3 bases, with 11 bases lying between them. The CDR3 spells CASSFRGRYTGELFL. The CDR3 DNA is TGTGCCAGCAGTTTTCGGGGGCGATACACCGGGGAGCTGTTTCTT.

In its sample, this clonotype was seen many times. The rearrangement joins TRBV29-1 to TRBJ1-5; no reliable D call. The CDR3 contains 13 residues. V was cut by 4 bases and J by 3 bases, with 10 bases left in between. The V gene's germline CDR1 is SQVTM and CDR2 ANQGSEA. The CDR3 loop reads CSVVDTFNQPQHF. The DNA of the CDR3 is TGCAGCGTTGTAGACACATTCAATCAGCCCCAGCATTTT.

The J gene is TRBJ1-4, the V gene TRBV6-5, with D tentatively TRBD1 (5 bases). V was shortened by 8 bases and J by 8 bases, with 15 bases between the two germline ends. The CDR3 extends over 13 amino acids. CDR1 is MNHEY and CDR2 is SVGAGI in the germline V gene. The CDR3 region is CASGGVGGEKLFF. As DNA, the CDR3 is TGTGCCAGCGGGGGGGTTGGAGGCGAAAAACTGTTTTTT.

This clonotype was counted at least ten times. This chain uses TRBV12-3 or TRBV12-4 with TRBJ2-6, with D tentatively TRBD2 (6 bases). V shed 5 bases and J shed 0 bases, with 26 bases lying between them. The CDR3 consists of 21 residues. CDR3 in amino acids: CASSRTRLVPGRASGANVLTF. The CDR3 nucleotides read TGTGCCAGCAGTCGGACCCGACTAGTCCCCGGTCGGGCCTCTGGGGCCAACGTCCTGACTTTC.

On this clonotype: One junction end disagrees with the germline gene, perhaps due to a read error. The chain couples TRBV29-1 to TRBJ2-3; TRBD1 aligns across 8 bases. The CDR3 spans 16 residues. Germline assignment: CDR1 SQVTM and CDR2 ANQGSEA. In DNA form, the CDR3 reads TGCAGCGTTGCTACACAAGTCAGGGGGCCGACAGATACGCAATATTTT. This translates into CSVATQVRGPTDTQYF.

Points on this clonotype: Being one base from a much bigger clone, this may be a read error. This chain uses TRBV10-2 with TRBJ2-2; 8 bases agree with TRBD1. CDR1 and CDR2 (germline): WSHSY, SAAADI. The CDR3 loop spans 15 amino acids. CDR3 protein: CASSEGDRTTGVLFF. CDR3 DNA: TGCGCCAGCAGTGAAGGGGACAGGACCACCGGGGTGCTGTTTTTT.

This clonotype was recorded at least ten times. The chain links TRBV6-5 to TRBJ1-1, with unresolved D. The CDR3 totals 12 residues. From germline, CDR1 is MNHEY and CDR2 SVGAGI. CDR3 nucleotides: TGTGCACCCCCGGAAGGTTTACTTGAAGCTTTCTTT. Its protein is CAPPEGLLEAFF.

Details on this clonotype: A much larger clone differs by one base, so this may be a read error. The rearrangement uses TRBV11-2 and TRBJ2-1; D ambiguous. The germline CDR1 and CDR2 sequences are SGHAT and FQNNGV. The CDR3 runs to 15 residues. CDR3 region: CACSLTTQNYNEQFF. DNA for the CDR3: TGTGCCTGCAGCTTGACGACTCAGAACTACAATGAGCAGTTCTTC.

This clonotype was found many times. In DNA form, the CDR3 reads TGTGCCAGCAGTTATAGCGGGAGTCCAGATACGCAGTATTTT. Its protein is CASSYSGSPDTQYF. This sequence joins TRBV28 and TRBJ2-3; TRBD2 aligns across 9 bases. Germline assignment: CDR1 MDHEN and CDR2 SYDVKM. Unmatched junction bases numbered 3, after V lost 4 bases and J lost 4 bases. CDR3 size: 14 residues.